This T cell receptor beta chain was found in a study of shared clonotypes between healthy human individuals. This CDR3 is 14 amino acids long. Germline loops: CDR1 MDHEN, CDR2 SYDVKM. Trimming cost V 1 base and J 3 bases; bases outside gene matches: 2. For genomic DNA, unsorted samples relied on about 90 million PBMCs. This clone was seen only a few times. PCR replicates from unsorted PBMC used approximately 290 ng DNA, and this amount was approximately 30,000 T cell genomes. TCRdb's copy holds only in-frame clones and misses some; the assay was immunoSEQ multiplex PCR. The sample has about 490,000 clones; 70% to 80% are singletons.

V gene TRBV28 combines with J gene TRBJ2-7, with TRBD1 identical over 8 bases. This clonotype was sampled from a woman in her thirties or forties in good health. Some clones in this sample may be carry-over from other donors' samples. Material for sequencing was PBMCs. In DNA, the CDR3 is TGTGCCAGCAGTTTATATGGACAGGGCTACGAGCAGTACTTC. Protein product: CASSLYGQGYEQYF.